These T cell receptor beta chains were read from a single sample in a study of beta chain features in type 1 diabetes. Profiling relied on immunoSEQ multiplex PCR, and the TCRdb table lists in-frame clones only, not all of them. The table has some 410,000 clones, more than 11% seen once. Sequencing was performed on naive CD4+ T cells from blood. The receptors derive from a man aged 25-45 years in good health. CDR3s include the opening cysteine and the closing phenylalanine or tryptophan. The D gene is left open where the match is weak. Clone size is not always given. Where it is, it says once, few, many or a class for expanded clones.

CASSLAVRTGGYEQYF	TGCGCCAGCAGCTTGGCCGTCCGGACAGGGGGCTACGAGCAGTACTTC	TRBV5-1	TRBD1	few	TRBJ2-7
CASSTRAGALYGYTF	TGTGCCAGCAGCACCCGGGCAGGCGCCCTATATGGCTACACCTTC	TRBV7-9	.	.	TRBJ1-2
CASSPRSGDTQYF	TGCGCCAGCAGCCCCCGGAGCGGAGATACGCAGTATTTT	TRBV4-1	.	few	TRBJ2-3
CASSDLRLAGKSSYNEQFF	TGTGCCAGCAGTGATTTGAGACTAGCGGGAAAGAGCTCCTACAATGAGCAGTTCTTC	TRBV2	TRBD2	few	TRBJ2-1
CASSGGHSSYNEQFF	TGTGCCAGCAGCGGAGGTCATTCCTCCTACAATGAGCAGTTCTTC	TRBV7-8	.	few	TRBJ2-1
CASSLGTGDNNEQFF	TGTGCCAGCAGCTTAGGGACAGGGGATAATAATGAGCAGTTCTTC	TRBV7-9	TRBD1	.	TRBJ2-1
CASSTGTLNNEQFF	TGTGCCAGCAGTACCGGGACATTAAACAATGAGCAGTTCTTC	TRBV28	.	few	TRBJ2-1
CASSFRGSYNEQFF	TGTGCCAGCAGCTTTAGGGGGTCCTACAATGAGCAGTTCTTC	TRBV7-9	.	.	TRBJ2-1
CASSQIPLYEQFF	TGTGCCAGCAGTCAAATCCCGTTGTATGAGCAGTTCTTC	TRBV27	.	.	TRBJ2-1
CASSVRPGSDEQYF	TGTGCCAGCAGCGTGCGTCCGGGTTCCGACGAGCAGTACTTC	TRBV9	.	.	TRBJ2-7
CSVGPTYEQYF	TGCAGCGTGGGACCCACCTACGAGCAGTACTTC	TRBV29-1	.	many	TRBJ2-7
CASSPPGGRFADTQYF	TGTGCCAGCAGCCCACCTGGCGGGAGGTTCGCAGATACGCAGTATTTT	TRBV7-9	TRBD2	.	TRBJ2-3
CASSVVSSALDEQYF	TGTGCCAGCAGCGTAGTTTCCAGCGCGCTTGACGAGCAGTACTTC	TRBV9	.	.	TRBJ2-7
CAWTHSNTIYF	TGTGCCTGGACTCACTCAAACACCATATATTTT	TRBV30	.	.	TRBJ1-3
CASSQDPGGATDTQYF	TGCGCCAGCAGCCAAGATCCCGGGGGTGCCACAGATACGCAGTATTTT	TRBV4-3	.	few	TRBJ2-3
CASSYIGYSEAFF	TGTGCCAGCAGTTATATAGGTTACTCGGAAGCTTTCTTT	TRBV6-5	.	.	TRBJ1-1
CSVERDRDTEAFF	TGCAGCGTTGAAAGGGACAGGGACACTGAAGCTTTCTTT	TRBV29-1	TRBD1	.	TRBJ1-1
CASSSNRDSNQPQHF	TGTGCCAGCAGCTCCAACAGGGATAGCAATCAGCCCCAGCATTTT	TRBV7-8	.	few	TRBJ1-5
CASSQVYSETQYF	TGCGCCAGCAGCCAAGTTTACTCGGAGACCCAGTACTTC	TRBV4-1	.	.	TRBJ2-5
CASSVGQPSTDTQYF	TGTGCCAGCAGCGTAGGGCAGCCTAGCACAGATACGCAGTATTTT	TRBV9	.	few	TRBJ2-3
CASSPAGGSYEQYF	TGTGCCAGCAGTCCCGCGGGGGGGTCCTACGAGCAGTACTTC	TRBV27	TRBD2	.	TRBJ2-7
CASSPGLNTEAFF	TGCGCCAGCAGCCCAGGGTTGAACACTGAAGCTTTCTTT	TRBV4-3	.	few	TRBJ1-1
CSVGSTVAGGELFF	TGCAGCGTTGGTTCGACAGTGGCTGGCGGGGAGCTGTTTTTT	TRBV29-1	.	.	TRBJ2-2
CASSFDSLLAGEQETQYF	TGTGCCAGCAGCTTCGACAGCCTACTAGCGGGGGAACAAGAGACCCAGTACTTC	TRBV7-8	TRBD2	.	TRBJ2-5
CASSLAIGRSTDTQYF	TGCGCCAGCAGCTTGGCCATCGGGCGAAGCACAGATACGCAGTATTTT	TRBV5-1	.	.	TRBJ2-3
CASHQGGSGKNIQYF	TGTGCCAGCCACCAAGGGGGTAGCGGAAAAAACATTCAGTACTTC	TRBV7-2	.	few	TRBJ2-4
CASSSPSGSTDTQYF	TGTGCCAGCAGCTCACCTAGCGGGTCCACAGATACGCAGTATTTT	TRBV11-2	TRBD2	.	TRBJ2-3
CASSVGTDRGVYEQYF	TGTGCCAGCAGCGTAGGAACGGACAGGGGGGTATACGAGCAGTACTTC	TRBV9	TRBD1	few	TRBJ2-7
CSVIWTSGRPTDTQYF	TGCAGCGTAATCTGGACTAGCGGGAGGCCCACAGATACGCAGTATTTT	TRBV29-1	TRBD2	.	TRBJ2-3
CASSLAPGERAYEQYF	TGTGCCAGCAGCTTAGCGCCAGGGGAGCGGGCCTACGAGCAGTACTTC	TRBV7-9	.	.	TRBJ2-7
CASSFQAGVSNEQFF	TGTGCCAGCAGTTTTCAAGCGGGAGTTAGCAATGAGCAGTTCTTC	TRBV27	TRBD2	.	TRBJ2-1
CAWSVRRVQETQYF	TGTGCCTGGAGTGTGCGCAGAGTCCAAGAGACCCAGTACTTC	TRBV30	.	few	TRBJ2-5
CASSPLGRAGTDTQYF	TGTGCCAGCAGCCCCCTAGGGAGGGCGGGCACAGATACGCAGTATTTT	TRBV7-2	TRBD2	.	TRBJ2-3
CASSIGQGVQETQYF	TGTGCCAGTAGTATAGGGCAGGGGGTCCAAGAGACCCAGTACTTC	TRBV19	TRBD1	.	TRBJ2-5
CASSVGQGSYNEQFF	TGTGCCAGCAGCGTTGGACAGGGATCCTACAATGAGCAGTTCTTC	TRBV9	TRBD1	few	TRBJ2-1
CASSPKRTGSSTDTQYF	TGTGCCAGCAGCCCAAAGAGGACAGGTTCTAGCACAGATACGCAGTATTTT	TRBV14	TRBD1	.	TRBJ2-3
CASSPLFGETQYF	TGTGCCAGCTCACCGTTATTTGGTGAGACCCAGTACTTC	TRBV18	.	few	TRBJ2-5
CAWRMTSGYTDTQYF	TGTGCCTGGAGGATGACTAGCGGCTACACAGATACGCAGTATTTT	TRBV30	TRBD2	many	TRBJ2-3
CASSFPLANEKLFF	TGTGCCAGCAGCTTTCCCCTAGCAAATGAAAAACTGTTTTTT	TRBV7-9	.	once	TRBJ1-4
CASSDSGTDTQYF	TGTGCCAGCAGTGATTCGGGTACAGATACGCAGTATTTT	TRBV2	.	.	TRBJ2-3
CASSYPGQTYNEQFF	TGCGCCAGCAGCTACCCGGGACAGACCTACAATGAGCAGTTCTTC	TRBV5-1	TRBD1	few	TRBJ2-1
CSVAGILNTGELFF	TGCAGCGTCGCGGGAATCCTGAACACCGGGGAGCTGTTTTTT	TRBV29-1	.	.	TRBJ2-2
CASSVRLAEQETQYF	TGTGCCAGCAGCGTCCGACTAGCGGAACAAGAGACCCAGTACTTC	TRBV9	TRBD2	.	TRBJ2-5
CASSLELGFTEAFF	TGTGCCAGCAGCTTAGAACTTGGTTTTACTGAAGCTTTCTTT	TRBV7-9	.	few	TRBJ1-1